These 11 T cell receptor beta chains came from one sample sequenced in a study of CD8+ T cells in alopecia areata. The treatment here: oral pan-JAK inhibitor, 5-10 mg twice daily. Investigators isolated RNA and reverse transcribed it into cDNA to act as the sequencing template. The method was immunoSEQ multiplex PCR; TCRdb's version includes in-frame clones alone and lacks a portion of them. The sample lists some 180,000 clones; about 55% were seen once. This specimen was CD8+ T cells sorted from blood, taken at week 24, from a patient treated with tofacitinib. These receptors originate from a human donor with alopecia areata.

There are a few counts of this clone. Other nucleotide sequences from this sample produce the same CDR3. The V call is TRBV6-5, the J call TRBJ2-2; D is ambiguous. V was cut by 0 bases and J by 4 bases, with 0 bases left in between. Germline CDR1 reads MNHEY; CDR2 reads SVGAGI. This CDR3 has 12 residues. CDR3 region: CASSYSTGELFF. CDR3 DNA: TGTGCCAGCAGTTACTCCACCGGGGAGCTGTTTTTT.

This rearrangement joins TRBV6-1 to TRBJ2-2; 7 nucleotides match TRBD1. Germline V CDR1 and CDR2: MNHNS, SASEGT. The junction had 11 bases not matched to a gene; V was cut back by 3 bases and J by 7 bases. CDR3 length: 16 amino acids. CDR3 nucleotide sequence: TGTGCCAGCAGTGAGGGTACAAGGGGGCTCGGCGGGGAGCTGTTTTTT. As protein: CASSEGTRGLGGELFF.

This clone was picked up a small number of times. The chain recombines TRBV13 with TRBJ2-7; D perhaps matches TRBD2 (6 bases). The ends were cut back, 1 base at V and 7 bases at J, with 14 bases in the middle. The length of the CDR3 is 14 residues. Germline-derived CDR1 and CDR2 are PRHDT and FYEKMQ (reference sequence). CDR3: CASSLAGEFAEQYF. CDR3 in DNA: TGTGCCAGCAGCTTAGCGGGAGAGTTCGCGGAGCAGTACTTC.

As concerns this clone: This same CDR3 is encoded by further DNA sequences in the sample. The chain joins TRBV6-6 to TRBJ1-1; the D is unclear. Deletions cut 6 bases from V and 4 bases from J, with 9 bases between. The CDR3 totals 12 residues. Germline loops: CDR1 MNHNY, CDR2 SVGAGI (reference sequence). CDR3 region: CASSYRVTEAFF. CDR3 DNA sequence: TGTGCCAGCAGCTATAGGGTCACTGAAGCTTTCTTT.

In this sample, this clone turned up a few times. The sample has other DNA sequences that encode this CDR3 too. The chain links TRBV29-1 to TRBJ2-2; D uncertain. V was trimmed by 6 bases and J by 4 bases, leaving 6 bases between them. Germline assignment: CDR1 SQVTM and CDR2 ANQGSEA. The CDR3 contains 11 residues. The CDR3: CSVVITGELFF. CDR3 nucleotide sequence: TGCAGCGTAGTGATCACCGGGGAGCTGTTTTTT.

This clone came up a few times. The chain uses TRBV7-2 and TRBJ2-1; weak D call: TRBD2 (6 bases). Germline values: CDR1 SGHTA, CDR2 FQGNSA. Trimming removed 5 bases at V and 16 bases at J, with 18 bases between. The CDR3 extends over 12 amino acids. CDR3 DNA: TGTGCCAGCAGCGGTACTAGCCCGGTGTTATTCTTC. This codes for CASSGTSPVLFF.

The V and J genes are TRBV4-1 and TRBJ2-7; TRBD1 or TRBD2 may be the D gene (5 bases each). The ends were cut back, 8 bases at V and 3 bases at J, with 14 bases in the middle. The CDR3 covers 13 residues. Germline V gene data show CDR1 as MGHRA and CDR2 as YSYEKL. The CDR3 region has the DNA TGCGCCAGCTCCCCCAGGGCGGGCTACGAGCAGTACTTC. It translates to CASSPRAGYEQYF.

The chain joins TRBV30 to TRBJ1-1; 9 nucleotides line up with TRBD1. Trimming removed 3 bases from V and 9 bases from J; junction bases left unmatched: 8. The CDR3 contains 13 residues. Germline CDR1 is GTSNPN and CDR2 is SVGIG (reference sequence). CDR3 sequence: CAWRESGQGQAFF. The CDR3 nucleotides read TGTGCCTGGAGGGAGTCGGGACAGGGCCAAGCTTTCTTT.

The rearrangement uses TRBV5-1 and TRBJ1-1; D gene unclear. V gave up 5 bases and J gave up 0 bases, with 8 bases separating them. The CDR3 totals 13 residues. Germline V gives CDR1 SGHRS, CDR2 YFSETQ. The CDR3 DNA is TGCGCCAGCAGTTCTAGATTGAACACTGAAGCTTTCTTT. Amino acid sequence: CASSSRLNTEAFF.

This clone turned up a few times. CDR3 bases: TGTGCCTGGGGGTACGGGACTAGCGGGGGAAGCGAGACCCAGTACTTC. It encodes CAWGYGTSGGSETQYF. V is TRBV30 and J is TRBJ2-5, with 14 bases aligning to TRBD2. Losses at the gene ends were 5 bases for V and 5 bases for J; bases not matched to a gene: 10. The CDR3 is 16 residues long. Germline V gene sequence: CDR1 GTSNPN, CDR2 SVGIG (reference sequence).

This chain connects TRBV4-3 to TRBJ2-7, with 13 positions matching TRBD2. In germline, CDR1 is LGHNA, CDR2 YSLEER. V trimming: 0 bases; J trimming: 3 bases; junction bases outside the gene matches: 8. The CDR3 loop spans 18 amino acids. CDR3 region: CASSQDIGLAGVFYEQYF. The DNA of the CDR3 is TGCGCCAGCAGCCAAGATATCGGACTAGCGGGGGTCTTCTACGAGCAGTACTTC.